This TCR beta chain comes out of a study of cytomegalovirus exposure and HLA in healthy donors. The primer mix had 60 Vbeta and 13 Jbeta primers. The method was immunoSEQ multiplex PCR; TCRdb's version includes in-frame clones alone and lacks a portion of them. The profile shows roughly 70,000 clones, around 87% of them singletons. CDR3 length equals 14 residues. From germline, CDR1 is SGHNT and CDR2 YYREEE (reference sequence). The V and J ends lost 4 bases and 2 bases respectively, with 12 bases between them. This clone was recorded a few times. Sequencing was done on a sample of PBMCs. The chain carries TRBV5-4 and TRBJ2-5; the D gene is possibly TRBD2 (6 bases). The clonotype comes from a woman aged 25 to 39 in good health and CMV-seropositive. CDR3: CASSTGLVQETQYF. In DNA form, the CDR3 reads TGTGCCAGCAGCACGGGACTGGTACAAGAGACCCAGTACTTC.